Listed below are T cell receptor beta chains from one sample, sequenced in a study of T cell responses to AZD1222 COVID-19 vaccine. Produced via immunoSEQ multiplex PCR; TCRdb's table is partial and in-frame only. The data contain roughly 150,000 clones, over 80% of them singletons. This sample comprised peripheral blood, obtained 28 days after the second AZD1222 dose. The receptors were gathered from an adult who received the AZD1222 COVID-19 vaccine. The CDR3 runs from the conserved cysteine through the conserved F or W. Each record gives: D gene, J gene, clone size, V gene, CDR3 protein, CDR3 DNA. D genes are given only for firm matches. Size is stated for part of the rows, as once, few or many counts, or as a class when the clone is expanded.

>TRBD1|TRBJ1-2|-|TRBV11-2
CASSLGQGIYGYTF
TGTGCCAGCAGCTTAGGACAGGGGATCTATGGCTACACCTTC
>-|TRBJ2-7|-|TRBV28
CASSLPTPSRYEQYF
TGTGCCAGCAGTTTACCCACCCCCTCTAGGTACGAGCAGTACTTC
>-|TRBJ2-3|-|TRBV7-8
CASSLGAGMDTQYF
TGTGCCAGCAGCCTAGGGGCGGGAATGGATACGCAGTATTTT
>TRBD1|TRBJ1-1|-|TRBV10-1
CASKVGGTGIFDTEAFF
TGCGCCAGCAAAGTGGGTGGGACAGGGATTTTCGACACTGAAGCTTTCTTT
>-|TRBJ1-4|-|TRBV12-2
CASRLVKDSLNEKLFF
TGTGCAAGTCGCTTAGTGAAGGACAGCTTAAATGAAAAACTGTTTTTT
>-|TRBJ2-5|-|TRBV6-2/TRBV6-3
CASSYSRPQETQYF
TGTGCCAGCAGTTACTCGCGACCCCAAGAGACCCAGTACTTC
>TRBD2|TRBJ2-1|-|TRBV19
CASSITGTRVNEQFF
TGTGCCAGTAGCATAACCGGGACTAGGGTCAATGAGCAGTTCTTC
>-|TRBJ1-2|-|TRBV7-9
CASSSPSGTTGYHGYTF
TGTGCCAGCAGCTCCCCGTCCGGGACAACCGGATATCATGGCTACACCTTC
>-|TRBJ1-4|-|TRBV9
CASSVAPTNEKLFF
TGTGCCAGCAGCGTAGCCCCAACTAATGAAAAACTGTTTTTT
>TRBD1|TRBJ2-5|once|TRBV9
CASNPDREQETQYF
TGTGCCAGCAATCCGGACAGGGAACAAGAGACCCAGTACTTC
>-|TRBJ2-7|-|TRBV29-1
CSVRRGPHEQYF
TGCAGCGTTCGGAGGGGTCCCCACGAGCAGTACTTC
>TRBD1|TRBJ1-1|-|TRBV6-6
CASSYSQGVQAFF
TGTGCCAGCAGTTACTCACAGGGGGTTCAAGCTTTCTTT
>-|TRBJ2-5|-|TRBV3-1/TRBV3-2
CASSRDQYQETQYF
TGTGCCAGCAGCCGAGACCAGTACCAAGAGACCCAGTACTTC
>TRBD1|TRBJ1-1|-|TRBV7-2
CASSLSQARGLSEAFF
TGTGCCAGCAGCTTATCCCAAGCCAGGGGGCTCTCTGAAGCTTTCTTT
>-|TRBJ2-2|-|TRBV3-1/TRBV3-2
CASSQGSGTGELFF
TGTGCCAGCAGCCAAGGGTCCGGGACCGGGGAGCTGTTTTTT
>-|TRBJ1-6|-|TRBV6-6
CASGLSPLHF
TGTGCCAGCGGCCTAAGCCCCCTCCACTTT
>TRBD2|TRBJ2-7|few|TRBV27
CASSFFWREIIRGQYF
TGTGCCAGCAGTTTCTTCTGGCGGGAGATAATACGGGGGCAGTACTTC
>-|TRBJ2-5|-|TRBV5-6
CASSLVGGNRETQYF
TGTGCCAGCAGCTTGGTTGGGGGGAATCGGGAGACCCAGTACTTC
>-|TRBJ2-3|-|TRBV7-9
CASDTQYF
TGTGCGTCAGATACGCAGTATTTT
>-|TRBJ2-2|-|TRBV25-1
CASSEWRANTGELFF
TGTGCCAGCAGTGAATGGCGGGCGAACACCGGGGAGCTGTTTTTT
>-|TRBJ1-5|-|TRBV6-1
CASSEGYQPQHF
TGTGCCAGCAGTGAAGGGTATCAGCCCCAGCATTTT
>-|TRBJ1-2|-|TRBV28
CASSFPSDSGYTF
TGTGCCAGCAGTTTCCCCTCCGACAGCGGCTACACCTTC
>-|TRBJ1-6|-|TRBV30
CAWSGDSPLHF
TGTGCCTGGAGTGGGGATTCACCCCTCCACTTT
>-|TRBJ2-5|once|TRBV13
CASSPRDDWETQYF
TGTGCCAGCAGCCCGCGGGACGATTGGGAGACCCAGTACTTC
>TRBD2|TRBJ2-7|-|TRBV7-9
CASSHGLVLNEQYF
TGTGCCAGCAGCCATGGACTAGTTCTTAACGAGCAGTACTTC
>-|TRBJ2-3|-|TRBV7-2
CASSLAGGTQYF
TGTGCCAGCAGCTTAGCCGGCGGGACGCAGTATTTT
>-|TRBJ1-6|-|TRBV9
CASGQTGSPLHF
TGTGCCAGTGGACAGACGGGTTCACCCCTCCACTTT
>TRBD2|TRBJ2-7|-|TRBV19
CASKELAGENEQYF
TGTGCCAGTAAGGAACTAGCGGGAGAAAACGAGCAGTACTTC
>-|TRBJ1-5|-|TRBV24-1
CATFFSAGNNQPQHF
TGTGCCACCTTCTTTAGCGCCGGTAACAATCAGCCCCAGCATTTT
>-|TRBJ2-1|-|TRBV7-2
CASSLKAGWGSYNEQFF
TGTGCCAGCAGCTTAAAGGCGGGTTGGGGCTCCTACAATGAGCAGTTCTTC
>TRBD1|TRBJ1-6|-|TRBV6-5
CASSYGTGGLNSPLHF
TGTGCCAGCAGTTACGGGACAGGGGGCCTTAATTCACCCCTCCACTTT
>-|TRBJ1-6|-|TRBV28
CASSLIKGGSNSPLHF
TGTGCCAGCAGCCTTATAAAGGGGGGCTCTAATTCACCCCTCCACTTT
>TRBD1|TRBJ1-6|once|TRBV9
CASSPGQNNNSPLHF
TGTGCCAGCAGCCCGGGACAGAATAACAATTCACCCCTCCACTTT
>TRBD2|TRBJ2-7|-|TRBV5-1
CASSLQLASSYEQYF
TGCGCCAGCAGCTTGCAACTAGCGAGCTCCTACGAGCAGTACTTC
>TRBD1|TRBJ1-1|-|TRBV9
CASSGDRGRYTEAFF
TGTGCCAGCAGCGGGGACAGGGGGCGGTATACTGAAGCTTTCTTT
>-|TRBJ1-2|-|TRBV11-1
CASSFNSSYGYTF
TGTGCCAGCAGTTTCAACTCAAGCTATGGCTACACCTTC
>TRBD2|TRBJ2-1|-|TRBV5-1
CASRVEASGLEQFF
TGCGCCAGCAGAGTAGAAGCTAGCGGATTAGAGCAGTTCTTC
>TRBD2|TRBJ2-1|once|TRBV19
CASSPGARGRVYNEQFF
TGTGCCAGTAGTCCCGGGGCCCGCGGGAGGGTTTACAATGAGCAGTTCTTC
>TRBD1|TRBJ2-2|once|TRBV5-4
CASAGQGVDTGELFF
TGTGCCAGCGCAGGACAGGGGGTCGACACCGGGGAGCTGTTTTTT
>-|TRBJ1-3|-|TRBV7-8
CASSDQLTSGNTIYF
TGTGCCAGCAGCGACCAGTTGACCTCTGGAAACACCATATATTTT
>TRBD2|TRBJ2-7|-|TRBV28
CASSALGGGYEQYF
TGTGCCAGCAGCGCACTCGGGGGGGGCTACGAGCAGTACTTC